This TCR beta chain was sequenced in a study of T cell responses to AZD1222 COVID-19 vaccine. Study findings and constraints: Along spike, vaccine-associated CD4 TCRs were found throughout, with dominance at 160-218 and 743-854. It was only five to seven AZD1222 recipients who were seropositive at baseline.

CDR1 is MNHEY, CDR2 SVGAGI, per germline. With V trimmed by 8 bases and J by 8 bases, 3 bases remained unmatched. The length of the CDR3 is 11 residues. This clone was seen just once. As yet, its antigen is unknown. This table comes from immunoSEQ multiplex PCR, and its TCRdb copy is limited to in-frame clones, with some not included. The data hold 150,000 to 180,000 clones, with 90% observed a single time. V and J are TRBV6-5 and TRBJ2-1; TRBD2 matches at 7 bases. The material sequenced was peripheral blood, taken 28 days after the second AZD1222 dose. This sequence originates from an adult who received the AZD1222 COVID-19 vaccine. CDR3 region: CASRLAHEQFF. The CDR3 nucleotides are TGTGCCAGCCGACTAGCCCATGAGCAGTTCTTC.